These T cell receptor beta chains were read from a single sample in a study of human T cells and chemical hapten exposure. TCRdb re-derived calls from the RACE reads in MiXCR, one entry per CDR3 protein. The sample has about 70,000 distinct CDR3 sequences, 9.8% seen once; the top ten hold about 3.1%. Sequencing was performed on whole blood, taken in connection with sensitization to the hapten diphenylcyclopropenone (DPC). Receptors were obtained from a woman aged 40 to 55 with alopecia areata. Some clones in this sample may be carry-over from other donors' samples. The CDR3 runs from the conserved cysteine through the conserved F or W. D genes are given only for firm matches.

CDR3 length: 14
V gene: TRBV19
D gene: NA
CDR3 protein: CASSHYPGNTEAFF

CDR3 length: 12
V gene: TRBV6-5
D gene: NA
CDR3 protein: CASSFSSNEQFF

CDR3 length: 15
V gene: TRBV6-6
D gene: TRBD1
CDR3 protein: CASRSGTGLNYGYTF

CDR3 length: 16
V gene: TRBV5-1
D gene: NA
CDR3 protein: CASSLDRGHANYGYTF

CDR3 length: 16
V gene: TRBV7-3
D gene: TRBD2
CDR3 protein: CASSLTTSGVADTQYF

CDR3 length: 15
V gene: TRBV28
D gene: NA
CDR3 protein: CASSIRAGGRNEQFF

CDR3 length: 13
V gene: TRBV30
D gene: NA
CDR3 protein: CAWDTNMNTEAFF

CDR3 length: 14
V gene: TRBV25-1
D gene: TRBD2
CDR3 protein: CASSAGGFAGELFF

CDR3 length: 14
V gene: TRBV28
D gene: NA
CDR3 protein: CASSLIFATGELFF

CDR3 length: 14
V gene: TRBV5-1
D gene: TRBD1
CDR3 protein: CASSPGQGNSPLHF

CDR3 length: 12
V gene: TRBV10-2
D gene: NA
CDR3 protein: CASSGGREKLFF

CDR3 length: 13
V gene: TRBV7-2
D gene: TRBD2
CDR3 protein: CASSRTREGTQYF

CDR3 length: 17
V gene: TRBV9
D gene: TRBD2
CDR3 protein: CASSGGISGGPTDTQYF

CDR3 length: 14
V gene: TRBV4-2
D gene: NA
CDR3 protein: CASSLDRKADTQYF

CDR3 length: 14
V gene: TRBV20-1
D gene: NA
CDR3 protein: CSYAGRGNPGIQYF

CDR3 length: 13
V gene: TRBV20-1
D gene: NA
CDR3 protein: CSAGGVVNSPLHF

CDR3 length: 11
V gene: TRBV5-6
D gene: NA
CDR3 protein: CASSFRVEAFF

CDR3 length: 15
V gene: TRBV20-1
D gene: TRBD1
CDR3 protein: CSARDVAGGYYGYTF

CDR3 length: 16
V gene: TRBV28
D gene: TRBD1
CDR3 protein: CASSYVGSGGTEKLFF

CDR3 length: 16
V gene: TRBV4-3
D gene: NA
CDR3 protein: CASSQGNSPSTDTQYF

CDR3 length: 14
V gene: TRBV20-1
D gene: TRBD1
CDR3 protein: CSAPTGTGATEAFF

CDR3 length: 15
V gene: TRBV12-3/TRBV12-4
D gene: TRBD1
CDR3 protein: CASSYTGVWNSPLHF

CDR3 length: 14
V gene: TRBV20-1
D gene: NA
CDR3 protein: CSARRGGYYNEQFF

CDR3 length: 13
V gene: TRBV20-1
D gene: TRBD2
CDR3 protein: CRLGAGAYNEQFF

CDR3 length: 17
V gene: TRBV7-2
D gene: TRBD2
CDR3 protein: CASSTPPGTSALGTQYF

CDR3 length: 14
V gene: TRBV4-2
D gene: NA
CDR3 protein: CASSQDPNTGELFF

CDR3 length: 16
V gene: TRBV7-2
D gene: TRBD2
CDR3 protein: CASSLVGAGGQETQYF

CDR3 length: 14
V gene: TRBV2
D gene: TRBD2
CDR3 protein: CASTRDYLTDTQYF

CDR3 length: 13
V gene: TRBV27
D gene: TRBD1
CDR3 protein: CASSWTGEGPQHF

CDR3 length: 15
V gene: TRBV7-6
D gene: TRBD1
CDR3 protein: CASSRRDRDNSPLHF

CDR3 length: 15
V gene: TRBV7-2
D gene: NA
CDR3 protein: CASSLGPPPHYEQYF

CDR3 length: 14
V gene: TRBV7-2
D gene: NA
CDR3 protein: CASSSGLANYGYTF

CDR3 length: 15
V gene: TRBV28
D gene: TRBD1
CDR3 protein: CASSLTGTGYEKLFF

CDR3 length: 15
V gene: TRBV7-9
D gene: TRBD1
CDR3 protein: CASSTTGALTYEQYF

CDR3 length: 15
V gene: TRBV6-2/TRBV6-3
D gene: NA
CDR3 protein: CASSYGGVDNSPLHF

CDR3 length: 13
V gene: TRBV15
D gene: NA
CDR3 protein: CATSRDTGETQYF

CDR3 length: 14
V gene: TRBV12-3/TRBV12-4
D gene: NA
CDR3 protein: CATKSASGEETQYF

CDR3 length: 12
V gene: TRBV10-3
D gene: NA
CDR3 protein: CAIRQEDYGYTF

CDR3 length: 15
V gene: TRBV27
D gene: NA
CDR3 protein: CASSSDLTVPHGYTF

CDR3 length: 16
V gene: TRBV7-2
D gene: TRBD2
CDR3 protein: CASSRIGSGGTDTQYF

CDR3 length: 17
V gene: TRBV24-1
D gene: TRBD2
CDR3 protein: CATSDTMTSGEPDEQFF

CDR3 length: 16
V gene: TRBV20-1
D gene: TRBD2
CDR3 protein: CSANPLGRGSYNEQFF

CDR3 length: 14
V gene: TRBV3-1
D gene: TRBD2
CDR3 protein: CASSLTSGGEEQYF

CDR3 length: 15
V gene: TRBV28
D gene: TRBD1
CDR3 protein: CASSIRDRFYNEQFF

CDR3 length: 13
V gene: TRBV7-2
D gene: NA
CDR3 protein: CASSLLRYTEAFF